This entry lists 22 T cell receptor beta chains sequenced from one sample in a study of identical twins. In TCRdb, the 5' RACE reads were re-called with MiXCR into one record per CDR3 protein. This table holds about 450,000 distinct CDR3 sequences, less than 20% found once. Source material: naive T cells sorted from blood. The origin of the receptors is a man aged 45-65 years in good health.

As to this clonotype: A much larger clone is a single base away; this may be a read error. The chain joins TRBV6-2 or TRBV6-3 to TRBJ1-1, with a weak D call TRBD1 (5 bases). Per germline, CDR1 MNHEY and CDR2 SVGEGT. The CDR3 totals 16 residues. In DNA form, the CDR3 reads TGTGCCAGCAGTATAAACCCAGGGTTGGAGAACACTGAAACTTTCTTT. Translating it yields CASSINPGLENTETFF.

This clonotype was seen more than once but under ten times. The gene calls are TRBV20-1 and TRBJ1-5; D is undetermined. Trimming stripped 0 bases from V and 0 bases from J, with 6 bases between. The germline CDR1 and CDR2 sequences are DFQATT and SNEGSKA (reference sequence). There are 14 residues in the CDR3. The CDR3 protein is CSAREVISNQPQHF. CDR3 DNA: TGCAGTGCTAGAGAGGTGATTAGCAATCAGCCCCAGCATTTT.

This clonotype was seen at least ten times. The chain recombines TRBV10-1 with TRBJ2-5; TRBD2 might be the D (5 bases). Germline CDR1 is WNHNN and CDR2 is SYGVQD (reference sequence). Trimming pared 3 bases from V and 5 bases from J, leaving 13 bases between. CDR3 length: 14 amino acids. The CDR3 nucleotides are TGCGCCAGCAGTGAAGGCGGGTCGGGGGAGACCCAGTACTTC. It codes for CASSEGGSGETQYF.

The rearrangement joins TRBV20-1 to TRBJ2-1; 10 bases match TRBD1. This CDR3 region has 15 residues. J was trimmed by 4 bases and V by 4 bases; bases with no gene match: 7. Germline CDR1 and CDR2: DFQATT and SNEGSKA (reference sequence). The DNA of the CDR3 is TGCAGTGCTATTGCTGACAGGGGGCTTTACAATGAGCAGTTCTTC. Translated: CSAIADRGLYNEQFF.

This clonotype was counted between two and nine times. The genes are TRBV12-3 or TRBV12-4 and TRBJ2-3; D might be TRBD1 (6 bases). V lost 7 bases, J lost 2 bases, and 13 bases lay in between. The CDR3 loop spans 14 amino acids. The CDR3 nucleotides are TGTGCCAGCACGACAGGCTCTAACACAGATACGCAGTATTTT. Translating gives CASTTGSNTDTQYF.

This clonotype was counted ten times or more. The chain has TRBV20-1 and TRBJ2-7, with 11 nucleotides matching TRBD1. The trim removed 4 bases at V and 7 bases at J, leaving 6 bases unmatched. Germline CDR1 is DFQATT and CDR2 is SNEGSKA (reference sequence). The CDR3 is 13 amino acids. The CDR3: CSANRDRGREQYF. As DNA, the CDR3 is TGCAGTGCTAACCGGGACAGGGGGAGGGAGCAGTACTTC.

This clonotype was seen a few times. The chain carries TRBV29-1 and TRBJ2-4; 14 bases fit TRBD2. From germline, CDR1 is SQVTM and CDR2 ANQGSEA. V shed 1 base, J shed 2 bases, and the junction held 4 bases outside the gene matches. The CDR3 extends over 17 amino acids. CDR3 protein: CSVEGLAGGPTKNIQYF. The CDR3 DNA sequence: TGCAGCGTTGAAGGACTAGCGGGGGGGCCGACCAAAAACATTCAGTACTTC.

The chain recombines TRBV20-1 with TRBJ2-1; no clear D. The germline V gene has CDR1 DFQATT and CDR2 SNEGSKA (reference sequence). Trimming left V 0 bases short and J 6 bases short, with 15 bases between. The CDR3 runs to 15 residues. This CDR3 is CSARDLAALGNEQFF. For the CDR3, the DNA is TGCAGTGCTAGAGATTTGGCCGCCCTCGGCAATGAGCAGTTCTTC.

This clonotype has a handful of counts. This chain joins TRBV6-2 or TRBV6-3 and TRBJ2-5; D is perhaps TRBD2 (5 bases). The CDR3 runs to 12 residues. V was trimmed by 6 bases and J by 5 bases, leaving 10 bases between them. The germline gives CDR1 MNHEY, CDR2 SVGEGT. CDR3 amino acids: CASRGRRETQYF. The CDR3 nucleotides read TGTGCCAGCAGAGGGAGACGGGAGACCCAGTACTTC.

This clonotype was seen repeatedly, ten times or more. The chain has TRBV20-1 and TRBJ2-4; a possible D gene is TRBD2 (5 bases). V dropped 1 base and J dropped 5 bases, with 12 bases sitting between them. This CDR3 comprises 14 residues. Germline CDR1 reads DFQATT; CDR2 reads SNEGSKA (reference sequence). CDR3 sequence: CSARVTGLENIQYF. The CDR3 DNA sequence: TGCAGTGCTAGAGTAACCGGACTTGAAAACATTCAGTACTTC.

This clonotype was observed many times. The chain employs TRBV6-5 and TRBJ2-3, with 9 bases identical to TRBD1. Germline V lookup: CDR1 MNHEY, CDR2 SVGAGI. CDR3 length: 16 residues. Unmatched junction bases numbered 4, after V lost 0 bases and J lost 3 bases. CDR3 sequence: CASSYSGQGRTDTQYF. CDR3 nucleotide sequence: TGTGCCAGCAGTTACTCGGGACAGGGCAGGACAGATACGCAGTATTTT.

The rearrangement joins TRBV15 to TRBJ2-2; the match to TRBD1 covers 8 bases. Germline-derived CDR1 and CDR2 are LNHNV and YYDKDF (reference sequence). With V trimmed by 2 bases and J by 5 bases, 4 bases remained unmatched. This CDR3 is 15 amino acids long. The CDR3 region is CATSRFQGATGELFF. The CDR3 region has the DNA TGTGCCACCAGCAGATTTCAGGGGGCTACCGGGGAGCTGTTTTTT.

This clonotype turned up a few times. The CDR3 sequence: CASSPQGGTNTGELFF. The CDR3 coding sequence is TGTGCCAGCAGCCCTCAGGGAGGGACGAACACCGGGGAGCTGTTTTTT. This chain uses TRBV5-6 with TRBJ2-2; TRBD2 agrees at 7 bases. With V trimmed by 4 bases and J by 0 bases, 6 bases remained unmatched. Germline V CDR1 and CDR2: SGHDT, YYEEEE. The CDR3 spans 16 residues. Full variable domain (missing parts from reference TRBV5-6 and TRBJ2-2): DAGVTQSPTHLIKTRGQQVTLRCSPKSGHDTVSWYQQALGQGPQFIFQYYEEEERQRGNFPDRFSGHQFPNYSSELNVNALLLGDSALYLCASSPQGGTNTGELFFGEGSRLTVL.

This clonotype was detected only a few times. The genes are TRBV4-3 and TRBJ1-1; D unresolved. V gave up 0 bases and J gave up 0 bases, with 8 bases separating them. CDR1 is LGHNA and CDR2 is YSLEER in the germline V gene. CDR3 length: 15 amino acids. CDR3 sequence: CASSQDGGLNTEAFF. The CDR3 region has the DNA TGCGCCAGCAGCCAAGATGGAGGGTTGAACACTGAAGCTTTCTTT.

This clonotype was recorded many times. V and J are TRBV6-2 or TRBV6-3 and TRBJ2-4; D gene ambiguous. CDR3 length equals 15 residues. The germline V and J ends were trimmed by 2 bases and 0 bases, with 8 bases remaining between them. Germline CDR1 MNHEY, CDR2 SVGEGT. The CDR3 sequence: CASSYRALAKNIQYF. The CDR3 DNA follows: TGTGCCAGCAGTTACCGGGCCCTAGCCAAAAACATTCAGTACTTC.

The V call is TRBV20-1, the J call TRBJ2-1; 13 bases are a match to TRBD2. V was clipped by 0 bases and J by 7 bases; unmatched bases: 6. The CDR3 is 16 amino acids. Germline CDR1 DFQATT, CDR2 SNEGSKA (reference sequence). The CDR3 is CSARDLTSGGWNEQFF. In nucleotides, the CDR3 is TGCAGTGCTAGAGATTTGACTAGCGGGGGGTGGAATGAGCAGTTCTTC.

There are a few counts of this clonotype. V and J are TRBV9 and TRBJ1-4; D remains ambiguous. Trimming stripped 0 bases from V and 5 bases from J, with 11 bases between. The CDR3 has 15 residues. The germline gives CDR1 SGDLS, CDR2 YYNGEE. CDR3 sequence (DNA): TGTGCCAGCAGCGTAGCGGGGAACACAAATGAAAAACTGTTTTTT. This gives the protein CASSVAGNTNEKLFF.

This clonotype was counted a few times. V is TRBV7-9 and J is TRBJ2-7; possible D gene TRBD2, 6 bases. The germline V gene has CDR1 SEHNR and CDR2 FQNEAQ (reference sequence). Trimming left V 1 base short and J 0 bases short, with 13 bases between. This CDR3 spans 16 amino acids. CDR3 DNA sequence: TGTGCCAGCAGCTTAGGCGGGACGCAAAGCTCCTACGAGCAGTACTTC. Protein: CASSLGGTQSSYEQYF.

The chain employs TRBV21-1 and TRBJ1-6; the DNA was not used to check the table's D call, TRBD1. TRBV21-1 is flagged as a pseudogene. The CDR3 extends over 13 amino acids. CDR3 protein: CASSNPGDSPLHF. The CDR3 region has the DNA TGTGCCAGCAGTAACCCCGGCGATTCACCCCTCCACTTT.

This clonotype is a singleton in its sample. This may be a read error: a much more frequent sequence differs by one nucleotide. This sequence joins TRBV10-3 and TRBJ1-2, with a weak D call TRBD1 (6 bases). This CDR3 has 14 amino acids. V lost 3 bases and J 7 bases, leaving 15 bases between the germline ends. The germline V gene encodes CDR1 ENHRY and CDR2 SYGVKD. The DNA for the CDR3 is TGTGCCATCAGTGACTTGGAGGGGGGGTGTGGCTACACCTTC. Translation gives CAISDLEGGCGYTF.

This clonotype was detected a few times. This chain connects TRBV7-2 to TRBJ2-1; no clear D gene. From germline, CDR1 is SGHTA and CDR2 FQGNSA. CDR3 size: 15 residues. V dropped 1 base and J dropped 6 bases, with 13 bases sitting between them. The CDR3 loop is CASSLERIYRNEQFF. The CDR3 bases are TGTGCCAGCAGCTTAGAACGAATATATCGCAATGAGCAGTTCTTC.

The chain couples TRBV6-2 or TRBV6-3 to TRBJ1-1; the match to TRBD1 covers 10 bases. From germline, CDR1 is MNHEY and CDR2 SVGEGT. Trimming removed 5 bases from V and 6 bases from J; junction bases left unmatched: 3. CDR3 length: 13 residues. CDR3: CASSRTGGAEAFF. As DNA, the CDR3 is TGTGCCAGCAGTCGGACAGGGGGAGCTGAAGCTTTCTTT.